These 21 T cell receptor beta chains were sequenced from one sample in a study of T cells in Graves' hyperthyroidism and ophthalmopathy. TCR beta CDR3 regions were amplified from RNA. HTBI primers drove first-round RT-PCR of the TCR CDR3. TCRdb fed the multiplex PCR reads into MiXCR, producing one record per CDR3 protein. Among about 590,000 distinct CDR3 sequences listed, about a sixth were seen once. Input material: blood. The receptors shown here come from a woman aged 30 to 39 with Graves' hyperthyroidism.

The chain employs TRBV19 and TRBJ1-5, with a possible D match to TRBD1 (5 bases). This CDR3 contains 14 residues. Trimming pared 6 bases from V and 1 base from J, leaving 10 bases between. From germline, CDR1 is LNHDA and CDR2 SQIVND (reference sequence). CDR3 sequence reads: CASRATESNQPQHF. CDR3 sequence (DNA): TGTGCCAGTAGGGCGACAGAGAGCAATCAGCCCCAGCATTTT.

Details on this clonotype: Without the conserved terminal phenylalanine or tryptophan, this CDR3 likely stems from a read error. The chain has TRBV28 and TRBJ1-1, with 7 bases that match TRBD1. The CDR3 runs to 14 residues. Germline CDR1 is MDHEN and CDR2 is SYDVKM. The CDR3 sequence: CASSSTGKNTEAFS. DNA of the CDR3: TGTGCCAGCAGTTCGACAGGGAAGAACACCGAAGCTTTCTCT.

In this sample, this clonotype turned up many times. J is TRBJ2-7 and V is TRBV6-1; possibly TRBD2 for D (5 bases). Trimming took 7 bases from V and 6 from J, leaving 22 bases between them. The CDR3 totals 15 residues. The germline gives CDR1 MNHNS, CDR2 SASEGT. This CDR3 reads CASNPLGRSGSEQYF. The CDR3 DNA reads as TGTGCCAGCAACCCACTCGGGCGGAGCGGCTCCGAGCAGTACTTC.

This clonotype was seen many times. V usage is TRBV7-9 and J usage is TRBJ2-1; D tentatively reads TRBD1 or TRBD2 (6 bases each). This CDR3 region has 12 residues. Germline assignment: CDR1 SEHNR and CDR2 FQNEAQ (reference sequence). The germline V and J ends were trimmed by 5 bases and 12 bases, with 14 bases remaining between them. CDR3 coding DNA: TGTGCCAGCAGCCTGGAGGGGGACACGCAGTTCTTC. Its translation is CASSLEGDTQFF. Full variable domain (remainder filled in from reference TRBV7-9 and TRBJ2-1): DTGVSQNPRHKITKRGQNVTFRCDPISEHNRLYWYRQTLGQGPEFLTYFQNEAQLEKSRLLSDRFSAERPKGSFSTLEIQRTEQGDSAMYLCASSLEGDTQFFGPGTRLTVL.

This clonotype was seen a handful of times. The chain joins TRBV7-3 to TRBJ1-1, with 8 positions matching TRBD1. The V gene end was trimmed by 0 bases and the J gene end by 11 bases; junction bases not matched to a gene: 8. The CDR3 is 14 residues long. Per the germline V gene, CDR1 is SGHTA and CDR2 is FQGTGA. The CDR3 DNA reads as TGTGCCAGCAGCTTAACTGGACAGGGAGGGGACGCTTTCTTT. Translation gives CASSLTGQGGDAFF.

V gene TRBV12-3 or TRBV12-4 combines with J gene TRBJ1-1; D is unresolved. The CDR3 is made up of 15 amino acids. Trimming took 4 bases from V and 8 from J, leaving 20 bases between them. The CDR3 here is CASSSPGSGDLEAFF. The DNA for the CDR3 is TGTGCCAGCAGTTCCCCCGGGAGTGGGGATCTCGAAGCTTTCTTT.

The CDR3 protein is CASSDPRGEASLGTDTQYF. The CDR3 region has the DNA TGTGCCAGCAGCGACCCTCGAGGGGAGGCTTCTCTGGGAACAGATACGCAGTATTTT. The J gene is TRBJ2-3, the V gene TRBV2, with D perhaps TRBD2 (6 bases). Trimming pared 6 bases from V and 3 bases from J, leaving 28 bases between. CDR3 length equals 19 residues. Per germline, CDR1 SNHLY and CDR2 FYNNEI.

This clonotype was detected only a few times. J is TRBJ2-4 and V is TRBV10-3, with TRBD2 identical over 13 bases. With 4 bases clipped from V and 0 bases from J, the junction kept 9 bases outside the gene matches. The CDR3 length is 19 residues. Germline V lookup: CDR1 ENHRY, CDR2 SYGVKD. CDR3 in DNA: TGTGCCATCAGTGTGTCCGGGACTAGCGGGAAACTAGCCAAAAACATTCAGTACTTC. Translated, it gives CAISVSGTSGKLAKNIQYF.

The chain uses TRBV7-6 and TRBJ2-1, with D possibly being TRBD1 or TRBD2 (6 bases each). The V end lost 6 bases, the J end lost 0 bases, and 21 bases lay between the germline ends. The CDR3 runs to 18 residues. Germline values: CDR1 SGHVS, CDR2 FNYEAQ. CDR3: CASSTGTKAGPSYNEQFF. CDR3 in DNA: TGTGCCAGCAGTACAGGGACCAAAGCGGGCCCCTCCTACAATGAGCAGTTCTTC.

A word on this clonotype: A much larger clonotype is one base distant, so this may be a read error. The CDR3 does not close with the conserved phenylalanine or tryptophan, likely indicating a read error. The chain employs TRBV7-9 and TRBJ2-7; 11 nucleotides agree with TRBD2. This CDR3 is built from 17 residues. Per germline, CDR1 SEHNR and CDR2 FQNEAQ (reference sequence). After removal of 1 base from V and 3 bases from J, the junction contained 8 bases not matched to a gene. CDR3 coding DNA: TGTGCCAGCAGCTTAGTACCGGGACTAGCGGACAGCTACGAGCAGTACCTC. It encodes CASSLVPGLADSYEQYL.

This clonotype was counted only a few times. Written as DNA, the CDR3 is TGTGCCTGGAGTGTACGTCTGATCAGCGGGAGCACGAAGGCAGATACGCAGTATTTT. Encoded protein: CAWSVRLISGSTKADTQYF. The gene calls are TRBV30 and TRBJ2-3, with 8 bases that match TRBD2. Germline CDR1 reads GTSNPN; CDR2 reads SVGIG (reference sequence). The CDR3 totals 19 residues. V trimming: 0 bases; J trimming: 4 bases; junction bases outside the gene matches: 18.

There are many counts of this clonotype. The V call is TRBV7-7, the J call TRBJ2-1; D unresolved. This CDR3 comprises 13 residues. V was shortened by 4 bases and J by 6 bases, with 10 bases between the two germline ends. The germline V gene has CDR1 SSHAT and CDR2 FNYEAQ (reference sequence). This CDR3 reads CASSSGVFNEQFF. CDR3 DNA: TGTGCCAGCAGCTCCGGTGTTTTCAATGAGCAGTTCTTC.

This clonotype was counted only a few times. The chain is built from TRBV29-1 and TRBJ1-4; 12 nucleotides agree with TRBD1. This CDR3 has 16 residues. Per germline, CDR1 SQVTM and CDR2 ANQGSEA. V lost 6 bases and J lost 8; bases outside the gene matches: 13. CDR3 nucleotide sequence: TGCAGCGTCGTCCCGGGACAGGGGGCCGGGGGCGAAAAACTGTTTTTT. Amino acids: CSVVPGQGAGGEKLFF. The entire variable domain, with the rest obtained from reference TRBV29-1 and TRBJ1-4, is as follows: SAVISQKPSRDICQRGTSLTIQCQVDSQVTMMFWYRQQPGQSLTLIATANQGSEATYESGFVIDKFPISRPNLTFSTLTVSNMSPEDSSIYLCSVVPGQGAGGEKLFFGSGTQLSVL.

The table lists this clonotype with many counts. The chain is built from TRBV27 and TRBJ1-1; D remains ambiguous. This CDR3 has 14 amino acids. The germline CDR1 and CDR2 sequences are MNHEY and SMNVEV (reference sequence). V was cut by 3 bases and J by 6 bases, with 14 bases left in between. The CDR3 spells CASSFSSPNAEAFF. CDR3 bases: TGTGCCAGCAGTTTCTCCAGCCCCAACGCTGAAGCTTTCTTT.

This clonotype has a count of ten or more. V and J are TRBV28 and TRBJ1-6; 7 bases agree with TRBD1. Germline V gene lookup returns CDR1 MDHEN and CDR2 SYDVKM. V gave up 5 bases and J gave up 6 bases; unmatched junction bases: 16. The CDR3 contains 18 residues. CDR3 amino acids: CASSTGTVRLVFNSPLHF. DNA for the CDR3: TGTGCCAGCAGTACCGGGACAGTGCGGTTGGTTTTTAATTCACCCCTCCACTTT.

In its sample, this clonotype was seen many times. The V and J genes are TRBV11-2 and TRBJ2-3, with 7 bases lining up with TRBD2. The CDR3 is 15 amino acids. Germline-derived CDR1 and CDR2 are SGHAT and FQNNGV. Trimming at V came to 3 bases and at J to 4 bases, leaving 7 bases not matched to a gene. The CDR3 here is CASSLAGGDSDTQYF. The CDR3 DNA follows: TGTGCCAGCAGCTTGGCTGGGGGGGACTCAGATACGCAGTATTTT.

The sample holds a few counts of this clonotype. The chain employs TRBV6-2 or TRBV6-3 and TRBJ1-1; D gene uncertain. This CDR3 is 14 amino acids long. Germline V gene sequence: CDR1 MNHEY, CDR2 SVGEGT. The germline V and J ends were trimmed by 4 bases and 0 bases, with 9 bases remaining between them. The CDR3: CASSLRILNTEAFF. The CDR3 bases are TGTGCCAGCAGTTTGCGGATTTTGAACACTGAAGCTTTCTTT.

In this sample, this clonotype turned up many times. This CDR3 reads CSASDRSEQYF. The CDR3 DNA sequence: TGCAGTGCCTCGGACAGGAGCGAGCAGTACTTC. The gene calls are TRBV20-1 and TRBJ2-7; TRBD1 agrees at 7 bases. The CDR3 contains 11 residues. Germline V CDR1 and CDR2: DFQATT, SNEGSKA (reference sequence). Losses at the gene ends were 6 bases for V and 6 bases for J; bases not matched to a gene: 5.

This clonotype occurred many times. CDR3 DNA sequence: TGCAGTGCTAGAGGGAGGACTAGCGCCTTCTCCTACGAGCAGTACTTC. This gives the protein CSARGRTSAFSYEQYF. The V gene is TRBV20-1, the J gene TRBJ2-7; 9 positions match TRBD2. Germline CDR1 and CDR2: DFQATT and SNEGSKA (reference sequence). V dropped 1 base and J dropped 0; count of bases not matched to a gene: 7. The CDR3 is 16 amino acids.

In this sample, this clonotype turned up many times. V usage is TRBV2 and J usage is TRBJ1-2; 7 positions match TRBD1. Germline V gene data show CDR1 as SNHLY and CDR2 as FYNNEI. V lost 5 bases to trimming and J lost 0 bases; unmatched junction nucleotides: 6. This CDR3 has 15 residues. CDR3 bases: TGTGCCAGCAGTCATACCGGGACAGCTAACTATGGCTACACCTTC. Amino acid sequence: CASSHTGTANYGYTF.

This chain joins TRBV9 and TRBJ2-3; D unclear. Germline values: CDR1 SGDLS, CDR2 YYNGEE. V was cut by 1 base and J by 4 bases, with 13 bases left in between. CDR3 length: 15 amino acids. The CDR3 spells CASSVLSNGADTQYF. The CDR3 DNA follows: TGTGCCAGCAGCGTACTGTCTAACGGAGCAGATACGCAGTATTTT.